A few counts support the clone carrying this TCR beta chain. Its antigen remains unidentified. MiXCR, applied by TCRdb to the 5' RACE reads, yields one record per CDR3 protein. The profile shows some 340,000 distinct CDR3 sequences, approximately 13% of them singletons. Trimming shortened V by 0 bases and J by 7 bases, and 13 bases separated the two germline ends. This CDR3 has 14 amino acids. CDR1 is SGHRS, CDR2 YFSETQ, per germline. This sample was included in a study of T-cell memory formation after mild COVID-19. Study conclusions and caveats: Day 15 to 85 contracting clones showed balanced CD4/CD8; later expanders leaned CD4+. CD4+ contracting clones were mainly CM and EM; CD8+ ones, EMRA.

The source is a man younger than 35 who had mild COVID-19 (a few samples of this study predate the infection). Cell type and time point are not known. Sample: PBMCs or a T cell subset sorted from them (not recorded which). V usage is TRBV5-1 and J usage is TRBJ1-2; a possible D gene is TRBD1 (5 bases). The DNA for the CDR3 is TGCGCCAGCAGCTTGGACGGGGACTCCGCTGGCTACACCTTC. Its translation: CASSLDGDSAGYTF.